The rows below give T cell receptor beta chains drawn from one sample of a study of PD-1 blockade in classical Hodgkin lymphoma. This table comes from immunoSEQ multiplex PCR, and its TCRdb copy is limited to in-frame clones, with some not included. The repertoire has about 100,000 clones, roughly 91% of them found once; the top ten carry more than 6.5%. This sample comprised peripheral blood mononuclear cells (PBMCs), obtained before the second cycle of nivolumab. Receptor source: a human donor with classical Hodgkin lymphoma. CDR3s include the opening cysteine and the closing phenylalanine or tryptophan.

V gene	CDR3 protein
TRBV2	CASSFGLKNIQYF
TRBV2	CASSGTSGAGTDTQYF
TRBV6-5	CASSYADTEAFF
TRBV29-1	CSVVRLAVISTDTQYF
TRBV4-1	CASSQEVGTQYF
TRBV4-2	CASSSGPLGEQYF
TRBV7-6	CASSQGDSTDTQYF
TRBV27	CASTMTGGSGTIYF
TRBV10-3	CATNEAALNTGELFF
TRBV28	CASSPTNYGYTF
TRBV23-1	CASSQSSGSTNEKLFF
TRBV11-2	CASSLGGRGGEKLFF
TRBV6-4	CASSDQGEGSYGYTF
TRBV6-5	CASSRTGDTEAFF
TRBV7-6	CASSLAGGNTEAFF
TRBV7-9	CASSLGQLQETQYF
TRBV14	CASSQDWGPLTVTGELFF
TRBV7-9	CASSPRTGSGELFF
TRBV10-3	CATQGGLDNQPQHF
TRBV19	CASSPMRELQPQHF
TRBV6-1	CASSEDRGADTQYF
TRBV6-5	CASSYWNTGELFF